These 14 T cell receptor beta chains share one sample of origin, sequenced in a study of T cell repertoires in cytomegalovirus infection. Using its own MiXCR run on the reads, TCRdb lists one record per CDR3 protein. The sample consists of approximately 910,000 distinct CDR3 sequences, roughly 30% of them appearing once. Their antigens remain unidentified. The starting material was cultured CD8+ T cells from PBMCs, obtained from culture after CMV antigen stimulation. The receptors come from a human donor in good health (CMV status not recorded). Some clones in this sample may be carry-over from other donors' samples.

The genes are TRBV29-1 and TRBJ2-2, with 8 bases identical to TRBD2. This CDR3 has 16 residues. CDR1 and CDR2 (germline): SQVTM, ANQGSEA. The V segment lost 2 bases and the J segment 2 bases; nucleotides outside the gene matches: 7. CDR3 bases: TGCAGCGTTGAACGGGAGGGCCTCCTTAACACCGGGGAGCTGTTTTTT. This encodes CSVEREGLLNTGELFF.

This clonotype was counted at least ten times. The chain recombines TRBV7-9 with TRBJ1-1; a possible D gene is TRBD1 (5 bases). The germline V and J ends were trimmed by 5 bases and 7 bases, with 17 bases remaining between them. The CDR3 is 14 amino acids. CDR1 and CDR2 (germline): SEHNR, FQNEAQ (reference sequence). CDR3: CASSARVIGGEAFF. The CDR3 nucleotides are TGTGCCAGCAGCGCCAGGGTCATAGGTGGTGAAGCTTTCTTT.

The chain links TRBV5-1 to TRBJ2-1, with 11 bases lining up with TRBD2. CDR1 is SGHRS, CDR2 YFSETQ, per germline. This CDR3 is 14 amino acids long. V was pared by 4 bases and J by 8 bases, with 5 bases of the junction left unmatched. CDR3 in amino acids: CASSPGTSGYEQFF. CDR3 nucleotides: TGCGCCAGCAGCCCCGGGACTAGCGGCTATGAGCAGTTCTTC.

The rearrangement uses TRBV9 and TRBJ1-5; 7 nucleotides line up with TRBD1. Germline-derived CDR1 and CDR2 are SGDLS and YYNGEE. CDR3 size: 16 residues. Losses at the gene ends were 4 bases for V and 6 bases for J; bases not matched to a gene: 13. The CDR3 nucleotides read TGTGCCAGCAGCCCTGGGGACAGCAAAGGCTCTCAGCCCCAGCATTTT. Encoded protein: CASSPGDSKGSQPQHF.

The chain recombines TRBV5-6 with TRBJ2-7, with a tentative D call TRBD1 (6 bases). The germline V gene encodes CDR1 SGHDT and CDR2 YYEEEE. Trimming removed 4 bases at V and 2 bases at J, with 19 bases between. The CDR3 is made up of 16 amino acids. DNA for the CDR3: TGTGCCAGCAGCCCCAGAAGACAGGTTTTTACCTACGAGCAGTACGTC. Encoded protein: CASSPRRQVFTYEQYV.

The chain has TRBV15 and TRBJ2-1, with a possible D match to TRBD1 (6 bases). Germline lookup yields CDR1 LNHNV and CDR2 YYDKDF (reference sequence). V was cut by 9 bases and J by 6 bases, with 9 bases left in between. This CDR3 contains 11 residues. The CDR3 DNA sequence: TGTGCCACTCGGACAGTCAATGAGCAGTTCTTC. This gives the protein CATRTVNEQFF.

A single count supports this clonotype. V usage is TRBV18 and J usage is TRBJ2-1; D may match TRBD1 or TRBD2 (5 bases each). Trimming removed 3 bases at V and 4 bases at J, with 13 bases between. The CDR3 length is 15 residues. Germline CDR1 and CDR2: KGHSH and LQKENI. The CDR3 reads CASSPGALIYNEQFF. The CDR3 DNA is TGTGCCAGCTCACCCGGGGCTTTGATTTACAATGAGCAGTTCTTC.

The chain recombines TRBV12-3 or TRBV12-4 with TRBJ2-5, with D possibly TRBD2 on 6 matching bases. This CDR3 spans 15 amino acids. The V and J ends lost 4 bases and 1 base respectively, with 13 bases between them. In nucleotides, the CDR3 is TGTGCCAGCAGTTCCTCGGAGGGCCTCCAAGAGACCCAGTACTTC. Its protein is CASSSSEGLQETQYF.

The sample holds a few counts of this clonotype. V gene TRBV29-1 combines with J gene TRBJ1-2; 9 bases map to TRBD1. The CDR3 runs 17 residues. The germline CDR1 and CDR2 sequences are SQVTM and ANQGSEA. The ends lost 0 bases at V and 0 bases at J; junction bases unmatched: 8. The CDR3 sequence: CSVEDWGQGPTNYGYTF. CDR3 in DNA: TGCAGCGTTGAAGATTGGGGACAGGGACCAACTAACTATGGCTACACCTTC.

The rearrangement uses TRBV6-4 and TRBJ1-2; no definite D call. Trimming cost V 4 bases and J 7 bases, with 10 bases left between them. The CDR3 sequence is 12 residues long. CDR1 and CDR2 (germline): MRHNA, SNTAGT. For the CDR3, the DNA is TGTGCCAGCAGTGGGGCCCGGGGTGGCTACACCTTC. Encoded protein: CASSGARGGYTF.

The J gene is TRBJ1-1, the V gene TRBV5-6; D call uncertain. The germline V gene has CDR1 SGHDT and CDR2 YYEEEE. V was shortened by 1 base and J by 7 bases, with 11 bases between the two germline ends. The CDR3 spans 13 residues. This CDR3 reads CASSLTATIEAFF. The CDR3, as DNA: TGTGCCAGCAGCTTGACCGCGACGATTGAAGCTTTCTTT.

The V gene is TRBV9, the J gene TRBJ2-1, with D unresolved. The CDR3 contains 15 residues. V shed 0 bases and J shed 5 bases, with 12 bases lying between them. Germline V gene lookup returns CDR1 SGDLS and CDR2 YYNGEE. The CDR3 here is CASSVDGRPNNEQFF. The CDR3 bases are TGTGCCAGCAGCGTAGATGGCAGGCCGAACAATGAGCAGTTCTTC.

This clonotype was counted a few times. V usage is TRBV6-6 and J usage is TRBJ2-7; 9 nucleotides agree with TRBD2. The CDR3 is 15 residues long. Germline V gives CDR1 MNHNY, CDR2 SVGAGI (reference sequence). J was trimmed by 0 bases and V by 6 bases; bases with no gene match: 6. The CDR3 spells CASRESSGSSYEQYF. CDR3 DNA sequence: TGTGCCAGCAGGGAGAGTAGCGGGAGCTCCTACGAGCAGTACTTC.

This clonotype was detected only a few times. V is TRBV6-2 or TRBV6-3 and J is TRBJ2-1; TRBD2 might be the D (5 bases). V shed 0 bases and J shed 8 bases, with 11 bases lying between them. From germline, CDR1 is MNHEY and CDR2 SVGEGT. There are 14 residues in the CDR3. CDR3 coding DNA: TGTGCCAGCAGTTACTCGAGGCTAGCCGATGAGCAGTTCTTC. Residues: CASSYSRLADEQFF.